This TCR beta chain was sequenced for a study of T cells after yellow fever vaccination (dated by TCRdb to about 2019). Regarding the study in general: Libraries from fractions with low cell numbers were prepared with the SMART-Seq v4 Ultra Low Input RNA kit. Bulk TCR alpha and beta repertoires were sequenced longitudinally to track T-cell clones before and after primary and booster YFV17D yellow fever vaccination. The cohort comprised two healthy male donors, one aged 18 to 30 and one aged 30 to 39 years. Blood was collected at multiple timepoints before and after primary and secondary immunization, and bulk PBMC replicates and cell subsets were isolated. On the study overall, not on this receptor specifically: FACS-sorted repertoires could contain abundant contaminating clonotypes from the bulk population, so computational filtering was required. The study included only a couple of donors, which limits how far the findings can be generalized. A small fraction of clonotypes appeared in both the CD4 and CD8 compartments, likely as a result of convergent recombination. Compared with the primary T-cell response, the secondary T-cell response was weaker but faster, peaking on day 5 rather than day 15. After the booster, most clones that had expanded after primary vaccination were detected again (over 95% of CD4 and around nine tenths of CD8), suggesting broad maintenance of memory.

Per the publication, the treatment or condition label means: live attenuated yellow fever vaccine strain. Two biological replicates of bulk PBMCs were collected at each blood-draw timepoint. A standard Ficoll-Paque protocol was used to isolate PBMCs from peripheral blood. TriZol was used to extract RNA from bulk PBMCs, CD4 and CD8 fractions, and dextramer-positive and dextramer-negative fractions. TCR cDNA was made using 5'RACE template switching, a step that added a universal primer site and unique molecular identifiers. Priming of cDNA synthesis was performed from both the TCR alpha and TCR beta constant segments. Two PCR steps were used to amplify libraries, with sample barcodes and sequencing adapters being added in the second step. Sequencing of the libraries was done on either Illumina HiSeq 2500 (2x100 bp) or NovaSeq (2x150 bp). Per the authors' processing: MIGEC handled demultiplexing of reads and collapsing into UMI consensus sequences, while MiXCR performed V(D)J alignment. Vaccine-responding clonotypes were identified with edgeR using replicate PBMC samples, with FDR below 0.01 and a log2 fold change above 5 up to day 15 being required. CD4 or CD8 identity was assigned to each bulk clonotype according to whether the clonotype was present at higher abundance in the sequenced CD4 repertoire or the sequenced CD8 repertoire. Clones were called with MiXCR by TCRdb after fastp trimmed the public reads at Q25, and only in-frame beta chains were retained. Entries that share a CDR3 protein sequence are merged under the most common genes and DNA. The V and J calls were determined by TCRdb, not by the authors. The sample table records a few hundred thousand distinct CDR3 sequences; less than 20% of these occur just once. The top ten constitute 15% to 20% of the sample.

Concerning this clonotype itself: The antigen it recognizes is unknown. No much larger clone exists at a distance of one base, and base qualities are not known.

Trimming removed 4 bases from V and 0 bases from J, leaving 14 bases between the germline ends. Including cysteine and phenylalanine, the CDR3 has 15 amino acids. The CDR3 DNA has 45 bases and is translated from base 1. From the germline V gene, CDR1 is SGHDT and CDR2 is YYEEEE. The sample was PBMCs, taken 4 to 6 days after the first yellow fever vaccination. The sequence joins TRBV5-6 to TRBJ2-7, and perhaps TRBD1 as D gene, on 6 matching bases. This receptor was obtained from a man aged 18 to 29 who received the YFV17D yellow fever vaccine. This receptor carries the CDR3 CASSTATGSSYEQYF. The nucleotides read TGTGCCAGCAGCACGGCAACAGGGTCCTCCTACGAGCAGTACTTC.